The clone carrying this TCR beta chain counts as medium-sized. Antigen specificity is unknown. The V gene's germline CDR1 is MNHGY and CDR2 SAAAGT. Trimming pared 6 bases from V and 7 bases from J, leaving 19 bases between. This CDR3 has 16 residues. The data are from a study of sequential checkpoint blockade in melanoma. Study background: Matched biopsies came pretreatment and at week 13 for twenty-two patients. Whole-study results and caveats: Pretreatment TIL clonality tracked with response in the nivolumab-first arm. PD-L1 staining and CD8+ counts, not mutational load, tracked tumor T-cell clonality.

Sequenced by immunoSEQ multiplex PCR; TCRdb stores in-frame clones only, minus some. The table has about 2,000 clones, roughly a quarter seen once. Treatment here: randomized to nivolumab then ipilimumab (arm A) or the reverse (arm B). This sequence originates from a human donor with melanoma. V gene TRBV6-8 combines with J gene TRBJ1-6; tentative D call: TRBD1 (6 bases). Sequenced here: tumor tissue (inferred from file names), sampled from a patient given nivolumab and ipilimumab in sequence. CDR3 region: CASREGAGTRNSPLHF. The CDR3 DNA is TGTGCCAGCAGGGAGGGAGCCGGGACAAGGAATTCACCCCTCCACTTT.